This is a list of T cell receptor beta chains from one sample in a study of T cells in Graves' hyperthyroidism and ophthalmopathy. MiXCR was run by TCRdb on the multiplex PCR reads, yielding one entry per CDR3 protein. This table has some 760,000 distinct CDR3 sequences, 14% appearing once. Source material: blood. The receptor set was obtained from a woman younger than 35 with Graves' hyperthyroidism. The CDR3 runs from the conserved cysteine through the conserved F or W. Each record gives: V gene, J gene, clone size, D gene, CDR3 DNA, CDR3 protein. A D gene is named only where the DNA matches it firmly. Some rows mark clone size as missing; the rest say once, few, many or name a class of expanded clone.

v_gene: TRBV27
j_gene: TRBJ2-5
abundance: many
d_gene: .
CDR3nt: TGTGCCAGCAGCTTAGATGGCGAGGAGACCCAGTACTTC
CDR3aa: CASSLDGEETQYF

v_gene: TRBV30
j_gene: TRBJ2-7
abundance: .
d_gene: TRBD1
CDR3nt: TGTGCCTGGAGTCCGGGACAGGGCTTCTACGAGCAGTACTTC
CDR3aa: CAWSPGQGFYEQYF

v_gene: TRBV11-3
j_gene: TRBJ2-1
abundance: many
d_gene: TRBD2
CDR3nt: TGTGCCAGCAGCTTAGTCCTTTGGGGACTAGCGGGATCATCCTCCTACAATGAGCAGTTCTTC
CDR3aa: CASSLVLWGLAGSSSYNEQFF

v_gene: TRBV6-2/TRBV6-3
j_gene: TRBJ2-2
abundance: few
d_gene: TRBD2
CDR3nt: TGTGCCCATCGACTAGCGGGGAACACCGGGGAGCTGTTTTTT
CDR3aa: CAHRLAGNTGELFF

v_gene: TRBV12-3/TRBV12-4
j_gene: TRBJ2-3
abundance: .
d_gene: .
CDR3nt: TGTGCCAGCGGCCCGGACGGGGGAAGGAGCATAGATACGCAGTATTTT
CDR3aa: CASGPDGGRSIDTQYF

v_gene: TRBV20-1
j_gene: TRBJ1-2
abundance: few
d_gene: .
CDR3nt: TGCAGTGCTAGCGCAGGGAACCGAGCTAACTATGGCTACACCTTC
CDR3aa: CSASAGNRANYGYTF

v_gene: TRBV28
j_gene: TRBJ2-7
abundance: many
d_gene: .
CDR3nt: TGTGCCAGCAGTTTTTTGGGCAGCAAAGCCTACGAGCAGTACTTC
CDR3aa: CASSFLGSKAYEQYF

v_gene: TRBV20-1
j_gene: TRBJ1-6
abundance: few
d_gene: .
CDR3nt: TGCAGTGCTAGCCGCGGGAGGGGATATAATTCACCCCTCCACTTT
CDR3aa: CSASRGRGYNSPLHF

v_gene: TRBV20-1
j_gene: TRBJ2-3
abundance: .
d_gene: TRBD1
CDR3nt: TGCAGTGCTAGCCCCGGCCGGGACAGGCGCCCGGATACGCAGTATTTT
CDR3aa: CSASPGRDRRPDTQYF

v_gene: TRBV15
j_gene: TRBJ2-5
abundance: few
d_gene: TRBD1
CDR3nt: TGTGCCACCACCCCCTTGGACAGGGGAAAGGAGACCCAGTACTTC
CDR3aa: CATTPLDRGKETQYF

v_gene: TRBV11-2
j_gene: TRBJ2-2
abundance: many
d_gene: .
CDR3nt: TGTGCCAGCACCTCGGGGGCCGGGGAGCTGTTTTTT
CDR3aa: CASTSGAGELFF

v_gene: TRBV3-1
j_gene: TRBJ2-7
abundance: many
d_gene: TRBD2
CDR3nt: TGTGCCAGCAGCCCGGGACTAGAAGCCTACGAGCAGTACTTC
CDR3aa: CASSPGLEAYEQYF

v_gene: TRBV10-3
j_gene: TRBJ2-7
abundance: many
d_gene: TRBD1
CDR3nt: TGTGCCACCACGCCCGGGACAGAACTCTACGAGCAGTACTTC
CDR3aa: CATTPGTELYEQYF

v_gene: TRBV28
j_gene: TRBJ2-7
abundance: many
d_gene: .
CDR3nt: TGTGCCAGCAGTTTAGTAGGGGGGAGCTACGAGCAGTACTTC
CDR3aa: CASSLVGGSYEQYF

v_gene: TRBV20-1
j_gene: TRBJ2-1
abundance: many
d_gene: .
CDR3nt: TGCAGTGCTCTAGACAGGTCGACCTCCTACAATGAGCAGTTCTTC
CDR3aa: CSALDRSTSYNEQFF

v_gene: TRBV6-1
j_gene: TRBJ2-1
abundance: .
d_gene: TRBD2
CDR3nt: TGTGCCACCGCCCGACTAGCGGAAAACAATGAGCAGTTCTTC
CDR3aa: CATARLAENNEQFF

v_gene: TRBV29-1
j_gene: TRBJ2-5
abundance: .
d_gene: .
CDR3nt: TGCAGCGTCGACGGGACGGGTAACATATTTGGAGAGACCCAGTACTTC
CDR3aa: CSVDGTGNIFGETQYF

v_gene: TRBV20-1
j_gene: TRBJ2-5
abundance: many
d_gene: TRBD1
CDR3nt: TGCAGTGCTAGTCTCATTGTTGGGACAGGGGGATTAGGGACCCAGTACTTC
CDR3aa: CSASLIVGTGGLGTQYF

v_gene: TRBV14
j_gene: TRBJ1-1
abundance: .
d_gene: .
CDR3nt: TGTGCCAGCAGTCGCGTTATAGGCACTGAAGCTTTCTTT
CDR3aa: CASSRVIGTEAFF

v_gene: TRBV12-3/TRBV12-4
j_gene: TRBJ1-3
abundance: once
d_gene: TRBD1
CDR3nt: TGTGCCAGCACCAGACAGGGGGCGAGAAACACCATATATTTT
CDR3aa: CASTRQGARNTIYF

v_gene: TRBV9
j_gene: TRBJ2-7
abundance: .
d_gene: TRBD2
CDR3nt: TGTGCCAGCAGCGTGAGCGGGACCTCCCACAATGAGCAGTACTTC
CDR3aa: CASSVSGTSHNEQYF

v_gene: TRBV6-2/TRBV6-3
j_gene: TRBJ2-7
abundance: many
d_gene: TRBD2
CDR3nt: TGTGCCAGCCGACTAGCGGACCCCTCCTACGAGCAGTACTTC
CDR3aa: CASRLADPSYEQYF

v_gene: TRBV20-1
j_gene: TRBJ1-5
abundance: few
d_gene: .
CDR3nt: TGCAGTGCTATCTCTTCGGGGTTTAGCAATCAGCCCCAGCATTTT
CDR3aa: CSAISSGFSNQPQHF

v_gene: TRBV29-1
j_gene: TRBJ1-3
abundance: few
d_gene: .
CDR3nt: TGCAGCGTTTCCCGGGATCCTCCTGGCACCATATATTTT
CDR3aa: CSVSRDPPGTIYF

v_gene: TRBV19
j_gene: TRBJ1-2
abundance: .
d_gene: .
CDR3nt: TGTGCCAGCGAGGACGGCGGACTATATGGCTACACCTTC
CDR3aa: CASEDGGLYGYTF

v_gene: TRBV6-2/TRBV6-3
j_gene: TRBJ2-1
abundance: once
d_gene: .
CDR3nt: TGTGCCAGCAGCCACGGGGGAGGCAGGACGTACAATGAGCAGTTCTTC
CDR3aa: CASSHGGGRTYNEQFF

v_gene: TRBV7-9
j_gene: TRBJ2-7
abundance: .
d_gene: .
CDR3nt: TGTGCCAGCAGCTTCCAGGGTACCGGGCAGTACTTC
CDR3aa: CASSFQGTGQYF

v_gene: TRBV11-3
j_gene: TRBJ2-3
abundance: many
d_gene: .
CDR3nt: TGTGCCAGCAGCCGAGGCCTAGACAGGGAGGGTAAGGATACGCAGTATTTT
CDR3aa: CASSRGLDREGKDTQYF

v_gene: TRBV2
j_gene: TRBJ2-4
abundance: .
d_gene: .
CDR3nt: TGTGCCAGCAGTGGGGTTGGCATTCAGTACTTC
CDR3aa: CASSGVGIQYF

v_gene: TRBV7-9
j_gene: TRBJ1-6
abundance: few
d_gene: TRBD1
CDR3nt: TGTGCCAGCAGCTTTGGACAGGGTTCAGTTTATAATTCACCCCTCCACTTT
CDR3aa: CASSFGQGSVYNSPLHF

v_gene: TRBV5-1
j_gene: TRBJ1-5
abundance: many
d_gene: .
CDR3nt: TGCGCCAGCAGCTTGAGGACAGATCAGCCCCAGCATTTT
CDR3aa: CASSLRTDQPQHF

v_gene: TRBV12-3/TRBV12-4
j_gene: TRBJ1-2
abundance: many
d_gene: .
CDR3nt: TGTGCCAGCAGTTTCGCAGGGACACTCTATGGCTACACCTTC
CDR3aa: CASSFAGTLYGYTF